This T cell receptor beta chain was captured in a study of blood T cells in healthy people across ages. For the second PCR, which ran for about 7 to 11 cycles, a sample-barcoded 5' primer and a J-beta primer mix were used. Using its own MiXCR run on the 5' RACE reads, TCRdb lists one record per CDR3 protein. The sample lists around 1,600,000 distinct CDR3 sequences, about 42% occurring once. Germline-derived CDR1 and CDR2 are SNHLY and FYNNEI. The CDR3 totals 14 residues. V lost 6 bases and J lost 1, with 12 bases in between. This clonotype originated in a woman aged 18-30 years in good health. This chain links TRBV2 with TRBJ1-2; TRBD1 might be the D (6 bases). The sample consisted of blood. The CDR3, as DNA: TGTGCCAGCAGCCCCTACAGGGATAACTATGGCTACACCTTC. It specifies CASSPYRDNYGYTF. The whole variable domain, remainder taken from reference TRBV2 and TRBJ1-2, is EPEVTQTPSHQVTQMGQEVILRCVPISNHLYFYWYRQILGQKVEFLVSFYNNEISEKSEIFDDQFSVERPDGSNFTLKIRSTKLEDSAMYFCASSPYRDNYGYTFGSGTRLTVV.